These 29 T cell receptor beta chains originate from one sample sequenced in a study of blood T cell repertoires in COVID-19. Using immunoSEQ multiplex PCR, the repertoire was profiled, and TCRdb retains in-frame clones only, with some absent. Of roughly 190,000 clones listed, around 87% are singletons. Sample: PBMCs or T cells enriched from blood (not recorded which). Receptor source: a woman aged 25 to 45 who had recovered from COVID-19.

This rearrangement joins TRBV19 to TRBJ2-2, with a weak D call TRBD1 (5 bases). Germline-derived CDR1 and CDR2 are LNHDA and SQIVND (reference sequence). CDR3 length: 16 amino acids. The V and J ends lost 1 base and 5 bases respectively, with 14 bases between them. The CDR3 here is CASSIALGLATGELFF. Written as DNA, the CDR3 is TGTGCCAGTAGTATAGCTTTGGGGCTCGCGACCGGGGAGCTGTTTTTT.

V and J are TRBV6-5 and TRBJ1-4, with 9 bases lining up with TRBD1. Germline CDR1 reads MNHEY; CDR2 reads SVGAGI. The CDR3 extends over 14 amino acids. V shed 6 bases and J 4 bases; nucleotides not matched to a gene: 3. The CDR3 sequence is CASSGTGNNEKLFF. CDR3 DNA: TGTGCCAGCAGCGGGACAGGGAATAATGAAAAACTGTTTTTT.

This clone came up once. The chain recombines TRBV7-2 with TRBJ2-7; no reliable D call. This CDR3 comprises 14 residues. In germline, CDR1 is SGHTA, CDR2 FQGNSA. The V and J ends lost 1 base and 2 bases respectively, with 9 bases between them. This CDR3 reads CASSLDRRTYEQYF. DNA of the CDR3: TGTGCCAGCAGCTTAGATCGGCGGACCTACGAGCAGTACTTC.

This clone has just a few counts. This chain connects TRBV24-1 to TRBJ2-5; 9 positions match TRBD1. CDR1 is KGHDR, CDR2 SFDVKD, per germline. V lost 5 bases, J lost 0 bases, and 6 bases stayed unmatched. The CDR3 totals 16 residues. The chain's CDR3 is CATSGGGQGYQETQYF. The DNA for the CDR3 is TGTGCCACCAGTGGCGGGGGACAGGGTTACCAAGAGACCCAGTACTTC.

This chain connects TRBV3-1 (or the pseudogene TRBV3-2) to TRBJ1-5; D uncertain. This CDR3 has 17 residues. Per germline, CDR1 LGHDT and CDR2 YNNKEL (reference sequence). The V end lost 4 bases, the J end lost 0 bases, and 16 bases lay between the germline ends. Written as DNA, the CDR3 is TGTGCCAGCAGCCCGGGCGGGCCCTACTCTAGCAATCAGCCCCAGCATTTT. This encodes CASSPGGPYSSNQPQHF.

Ten or more counts support this clone. CDR3 sequence: CATSDSSGSSYEQYF. As DNA, the CDR3 is TGTGCCACCAGTGACAGTAGCGGAAGCTCCTACGAGCAGTACTTC. The rearrangement links TRBV24-1 to TRBJ2-7, with TRBD2 as a possible D gene (6 bases). The germline CDR1 and CDR2 sequences are KGHDR and SFDVKD. Trimming pared 4 bases from V and 0 bases from J, leaving 12 bases between. This CDR3 spans 15 amino acids.

This clone was counted only a few times. The chain combines TRBV5-8 with TRBJ1-6; D not resolved. The CDR3 is 14 residues long. The germline V gene has CDR1 SGHTS and CDR2 YDEGEE. Trimming stripped 4 bases from V and 10 bases from J, with 15 bases between. CDR3 loop: CASSPIIEGSPLHF. The CDR3 DNA reads as TGTGCCAGCAGCCCGATTATTGAGGGATCACCCCTCCACTTT.

The CDR3 sequence is CASRRTEGNQPQHF. CDR3 DNA sequence: TGTGCCAGCAGACGAACCGAGGGCAATCAGCCCCAGCATTTT. The chain recombines TRBV5-5 with TRBJ1-5, with D hard to call. The CDR3 loop spans 14 amino acids. Germline-derived CDR1 and CDR2 are SGHKS and YYEKEE (reference sequence). V was trimmed by 5 bases and J by 2 bases, leaving 11 bases between them.

The chain recombines TRBV30 with TRBJ2-4; no definite D call. The V gene lost 2 bases and the J gene lost 0 bases, with 5 bases spanning the gap. CDR1 and CDR2 from the germline V gene are GTSNPN and SVGIG (reference sequence). The CDR3 runs 13 residues. In DNA form, the CDR3 reads TGTGCCTGGAGTCCTTTAGCCAAAAACATTCAGTACTTC. This sequence encodes CAWSPLAKNIQYF.

V is TRBV19 and J is TRBJ1-2; tentative D call: TRBD1 (5 bases). Germline loops: CDR1 LNHDA, CDR2 SQIVND (reference sequence). V lost 8 bases to trimming and J lost 4 bases, with 11 bases between them. CDR3 size: 12 residues. The CDR3 sequence: CASRRELYGYTF. The CDR3 bases are TGTGCCAGTCGCAGGGAACTCTATGGCTACACCTTC.

This clone appeared a few times. The V and J genes are TRBV2 and TRBJ2-1; weak D call: TRBD2 (6 bases). This CDR3 contains 13 residues. V was trimmed by 5 bases and J by 3 bases, leaving 8 bases between them. Looked up from germline, CDR1 is SNHLY and CDR2 is FYNNEI. CDR3 region: CASSRGLYNEQFF. The CDR3 DNA sequence: TGTGCCAGCAGTAGGGGACTCTACAATGAGCAGTTCTTC.

The chain links TRBV24-1 to TRBJ1-1; weak D call: TRBD1 (6 bases). The germline gives CDR1 KGHDR, CDR2 SFDVKD. This CDR3 contains 13 residues. Trimming shortened V by 4 bases and J by 9 bases, and 14 bases separated the two germline ends. The CDR3 reads CATSDVTGRQAFF. CDR3 bases: TGTGCCACCAGTGACGTGACAGGTCGCCAAGCTTTCTTT.

This clone was detected only once. The chain has TRBV30 and TRBJ1-4; 7 bases are shared with TRBD1. Germline values: CDR1 GTSNPN, CDR2 SVGIG (reference sequence). The CDR3 consists of 15 residues. V lost 7 bases and J lost 4; bases outside the gene matches: 12. CDR3 sequence: CASLITGQSNEKLFF. CDR3 DNA sequence: TGTGCCTCCTTAATCACGGGACAGAGTAATGAAAAACTGTTTTTT.

The V gene is TRBV14, the J gene TRBJ2-1, with D perhaps TRBD1 (5 bases). V lost 2 bases to trimming and J lost 4 bases, with 15 bases between them. Germline CDR1 reads SGHDN; CDR2 reads FVKESK. The CDR3 consists of 16 residues. CDR3 coding DNA: TGTGCCAGCAGCCAAAAAGGGGCTGACTTTTACAATGAGCAGTTCTTC. Protein: CASSQKGADFYNEQFF.

The chain uses TRBV30 and TRBJ1-3; D unclear. CDR3 length equals 12 residues. Trimming removed 4 bases from V and 0 bases from J, with 4 bases in between. The germline gives CDR1 GTSNPN, CDR2 SVGIG (reference sequence). Here the CDR3 DNA reads TGTGCCTGGACAGGCTCTGGAAACACCATATATTTT. As protein: CAWTGSGNTIYF. Full variable domain (missing parts from reference TRBV30 and TRBJ1-3): SQTIHQWPATLVQPVGSPLSLECTVEGTSNPNLYWYRQAAGRGLQLLFYSVGIGQISSEVPQNLSASRPQDRQFILSSKKLLLSDSGFYLCAWTGSGNTIYFGEGSWLTVV.

This chain uses TRBV19 with TRBJ2-7, with 12 bases identical to TRBD1. Germline lookup yields CDR1 LNHDA and CDR2 SQIVND (reference sequence). With 4 bases clipped from V and 4 bases from J, the junction kept 11 bases outside the gene matches. The CDR3 runs to 17 residues. Here the CDR3 DNA reads TGTGCCAGTAGTAATGGATTCCGGGACAGGGGGCGGTACGAGCAGTACTTC. Its protein is CASSNGFRDRGRYEQYF. The whole variable domain, remainder taken from reference TRBV19 and TRBJ2-7, is DGGITQSPKYLFRKEGQNVTLSCEQNLNHDAMYWYRQDPGQGLRLIYYSQIVNDFQKGDIAEGYSVSREKKESFPLTVTSAQKNPTAFYLCASSNGFRDRGRYEQYFGPGTRLTVT.

This chain uses TRBV27 with TRBJ2-3; TRBD1 matches 9 bases. Germline assignment: CDR1 MNHEY and CDR2 SMNVEV (reference sequence). The ends lost 5 bases at V and 4 bases at J; junction bases unmatched: 13. The CDR3 is 17 residues long. The CDR3 here is CASSPRTGVTNPDTQYF. The CDR3 DNA is TGTGCCAGCAGTCCGAGGACAGGGGTAACTAACCCAGATACGCAGTATTTT.

In its sample, this clone was seen once. J is TRBJ1-4 and V is TRBV6-5, with D tentatively TRBD1 (6 bases). The CDR3 length is 16 residues. V shed 4 bases and J shed 7 bases, with 19 bases lying between them. CDR1 and CDR2 (germline): MNHEY, SVGAGI. Written as DNA, the CDR3 is TGTGCCAGCAGTTCCCGGGTCGGCAGGGGTGGTGAAAAACTGTTTTTT. Its translation: CASSSRVGRGGEKLFF.

This chain joins TRBV24-1 and TRBJ1-2, with a possible D match to TRBD1 (5 bases). V was cut by 2 bases and J by 8 bases, with 8 bases left in between. Germline CDR1 is KGHDR and CDR2 is SFDVKD. The CDR3 runs to 12 residues. Here the CDR3 DNA reads TGTGCCACCAGTGATTCAGGGTCCGGCTACACCTTC. It yields the protein CATSDSGSGYTF.

The rearrangement links TRBV18 to TRBJ1-5, with D uncertain. Trimming removed 4 bases from V and 5 bases from J, with 9 bases in between. The CDR3 consists of 13 residues. Looked up from germline, CDR1 is KGHSH and CDR2 is LQKENI. CDR3 sequence reads: CASSRLQDQPQHF. DNA for the CDR3: TGTGCCAGCTCACGTCTCCAGGATCAGCCCCAGCATTTT.

This clone has a handful of counts. The gene calls are TRBV19 and TRBJ2-6; 8 nucleotides line up with TRBD1. There are 17 residues in the CDR3. Trimming cost V 1 base and J 4 bases; bases outside gene matches: 6. CDR1 and CDR2 (germline): LNHDA, SQIVND (reference sequence). CDR3: CASSIGTGTVGANVLTF. The DNA of the CDR3 is TGTGCCAGTAGTATAGGGACAGGGACGGTGGGGGCCAACGTCCTGACTTTC.

This chain uses TRBV30 with TRBJ1-1; no reliable D call. V lost 3 bases and J 4 bases, leaving 9 bases between the germline ends. The CDR3 totals 12 residues. Germline V gives CDR1 GTSNPN, CDR2 SVGIG (reference sequence). In DNA form, the CDR3 reads TGTGCCTGGAGGAGGGAGGTCACTGAAGCTTTCTTT. Translated, it gives CAWRREVTEAFF.

The chain is built from TRBV7-2 and TRBJ1-1, with D possibly being TRBD1 (5 bases). The CDR3 is made up of 14 amino acids. Per germline, CDR1 SGHTA and CDR2 FQGNSA. The V gene lost 3 bases and the J gene lost 0 bases, with 8 bases spanning the gap. The CDR3 loop reads CASSFRALNTEAFF. CDR3 sequence (DNA): TGTGCCAGCAGCTTCAGGGCTTTGAACACTGAAGCTTTCTTT.

This chain links TRBV23-1 with TRBJ1-2; the D is unclear. TRBV23-1 has ORF status, its function being uncertain. The V gene lost 2 bases and the J gene lost 2 bases, with 12 bases spanning the gap. There are 15 residues in the CDR3. CDR3 nucleotide sequence: TGCGCCAGCAGTCAACGAAGGGAGGCCAACTATGGCTACACCTTC. Its protein product is CASSQRREANYGYTF.

The chain carries TRBV2 and TRBJ2-1; 9 bases are shared with TRBD2. The V and J ends lost 5 bases and 0 bases, in that order; junction bases with no gene match: 5. The germline V gene encodes CDR1 SNHLY and CDR2 FYNNEI. The CDR3 spans 16 residues. The CDR3 DNA reads as TGTGCCAGCAGTCGACTAGCGGATAGCTCCTACAATGAGCAGTTCTTC. This encodes CASSRLADSSYNEQFF.

The chain couples TRBV2 to TRBJ2-5, with TRBD1 matching over 7 bases. There are 13 residues in the CDR3. Germline V gene lookup returns CDR1 SNHLY and CDR2 FYNNEI. Trimming cost V 8 bases and J 4 bases; bases outside gene matches: 7. The CDR3 loop reads CASFRQGGETQYF. DNA of the CDR3: TGTGCCAGCTTTCGACAGGGCGGAGAGACCCAGTACTTC.

V gene TRBV7-9 combines with J gene TRBJ1-1, with D possibly TRBD1 on 6 matching bases. The CDR3 has 15 amino acids. The germline gives CDR1 SEHNR, CDR2 FQNEAQ (reference sequence). The V end lost 2 bases, the J end lost 3 bases, and 13 bases lay between the germline ends. The CDR3 region has the DNA TGTGCCAGCAGCTTAAAGGGGGGGAGGGACACTGAAGCTTTCTTT. Protein product: CASSLKGGRDTEAFF.

V is TRBV6-5 and J is TRBJ2-1, with 8 positions matching TRBD2. After removal of 6 bases from V and 8 bases from J, the junction contained 3 bases not matched to a gene. The CDR3 contains 12 residues. CDR1 MNHEY and CDR2 SVGAGI come from the germline V gene. As DNA, the CDR3 is TGTGCCAGCAGCAGCGGGGGCTATGAGCAGTTCTTC. Residues: CASSSGGYEQFF.

The chain couples TRBV9 to TRBJ2-1; D is perhaps TRBD2 (5 bases). V lost 4 bases and J 6 bases, leaving 20 bases between the germline ends. Germline CDR1 reads SGDLS; CDR2 reads YYNGEE. The CDR3 length is 16 residues. The CDR3 sequence: CASSPRDPTLPNEQFF. The CDR3 coding sequence is TGTGCCAGCAGCCCTCGGGATCCGACATTACCCAATGAGCAGTTCTTC.